This T cell receptor beta chain comes out of a study of OX40 agonist ivuxolimab in advanced cancers. By frequency in the sample, this clone is medium-sized. Sequenced by immunoSEQ multiplex PCR; TCRdb stores in-frame clones only, minus some. Here the sample spans around 30,000 clones, roughly 68% being singletons. CDR3 length: 11 amino acids. Per the germline V gene, CDR1 is MDHEN and CDR2 is SYDVKM. The V end was cut by 6 bases, the J end by 5 bases, with 7 bases between. The source was CD4+ or CD8+ T cells sorted from blood, collected in a trial of the OX40 agonist ivuxolimab. J is TRBJ1-2 and V is TRBV28; D ambiguous. The receptor was isolated from an adult with an advanced solid tumor such as melanoma, head and neck, liver or kidney cancer. CDR3 in DNA: TGTGCCAGCAGGTTGGGGTATGGCTACACCTTC. It codes for CASRLGYGYTF.